The present entry profiles one T cell receptor beta chain with its context. These data are taken from a study of blood T cell repertoires in COVID-19. Across the whole study: Acute and convalescent COVID-19 samples came from the United States, Italy and Spain. In each case, the material was cDNA or gDNA derived from T cells, B-cell-depleted T cells, or PBMCs.

Clones were sequenced by immunoSEQ multiplex PCR, and TCRdb holds only the in-frame ones, with some missing. The table shows about 39,000 clones, with 65% to 85% occurring only once. The CDR3 extends over 13 amino acids. Per germline, CDR1 LGHNA and CDR2 YSLEER. V shed 3 bases and J shed 4 bases, with 9 bases lying between them. This TCR derives from a man aged 55-75 years in a cohort sampled during active COVID-19. V and J are TRBV4-3 and TRBJ2-5, with D possibly TRBD1 on 7 matching bases. The sample comprised peripheral blood. The chain's CDR3 is CASSQQGGETQYF. The CDR3 coding sequence is TGCGCCAGCAGCCAGCAGGGGGGAGAGACCCAGTACTTC.